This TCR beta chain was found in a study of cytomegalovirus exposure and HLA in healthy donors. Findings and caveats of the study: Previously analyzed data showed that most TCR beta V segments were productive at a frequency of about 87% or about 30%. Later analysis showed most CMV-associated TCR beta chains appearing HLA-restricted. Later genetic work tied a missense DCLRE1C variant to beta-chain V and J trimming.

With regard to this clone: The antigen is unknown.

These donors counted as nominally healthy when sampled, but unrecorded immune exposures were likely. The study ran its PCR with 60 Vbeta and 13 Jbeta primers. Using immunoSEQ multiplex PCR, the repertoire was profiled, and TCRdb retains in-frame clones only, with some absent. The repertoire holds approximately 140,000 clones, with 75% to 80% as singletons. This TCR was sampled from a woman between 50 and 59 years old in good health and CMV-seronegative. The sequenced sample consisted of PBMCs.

The CDR3 sequence is CASSVGLAGGQYEQYF. The CDR3 DNA reads as TGTGCCAGCAGCGTAGGCCTAGCGGGGGGGCAGTACGAGCAGTACTTC. The V and J genes are TRBV9 and TRBJ2-7; 12 bases map to TRBD2. This CDR3 has 16 residues. The V gene end was trimmed by 0 bases and the J gene end by 4 bases; junction bases not matched to a gene: 5. Germline V gene data show CDR1 as SGDLS and CDR2 as YYNGEE.